A single T cell receptor (beta chain) is shown here with its context. There is no known antigen for this receptor. No much larger clonotype is one base removed from it; base qualities were not supplied. The data stem from a study of blood T cell repertoires in COVID-19 (dated by TCRdb to 2020 to 2021). As for the study more broadly: Samples from collaborators originated in the United States, Italy and Spain and spanned both the acute and convalescent phases of COVID-19. Nearly every sample came with metadata listing a de-identified subject ID, COVID-19 status, age in years and sex. A freely available public database, intended as a resource for researchers studying the immune response to SARS-CoV-2, is where the repertoires were released. HLA class I and class II types, where available, came from metadata supplied by the sample provider rather than from assay-based typing. The material from the prospective study consisted of cDNA or gDNA derived from T cells, B-cell-depleted T cells, or PBMCs. The samples were drawn from two sources: the first 160 participants of the ongoing ImmuneRACE study, and some 1,300 subjects contributed by 6 global collaborators. The dataset comprised deeply sampled blood TCRbeta repertoires from subjects exposed to, actively infected with, or recovered from COVID-19.

Paper-wide results and their limitations: Clinical and demographic metadata were provided uncurated, with the amount varying by source and participant.

Trimming costs V 2 bases and J 3 bases, and their ends lie 9 bases apart. Including the terminal cysteine and phenylalanine, the CDR3 comprises 14 residues. Only the CDR3 region is kept as DNA, spanning 42 bases read in frame from base 1. CDR1 and CDR2 are drawn from the germline V gene: SGHTA, FQGNSA. TCRbeta CDR3 regions were amplified from genomic DNA using the immunoSEQ Assay, a bias-controlled multiplex PCR. Processing in the source paper ran as follows. The number of nucleated cells in each sample was estimated from the amplification of reference gene primers within the assay. To quantify the absolute abundance of each unique TCRbeta CDR3 rearrangement, sequence reads were collapsed and filtered. For each sample, productive Simpson clonality was calculated as the square root of Simpson's diversity index across productive rearrangements. TCRdb holds this immuneACCESS table with in-frame rearrangements only. Some clones are missing; in checked studies, unresolved V genes explain under half, and the rest has no known cause. V, J and clone size were drawn from that table, and D and trimming were deduced from the DNA. The sample contains approximately 190,000 clones, around 80% of them found a single time. About 6.3% of the sample goes to the ten largest clones.

Collaborating institutions collected whole blood in K2EDTA tubes following their own protocols. For TCRbeta analysis, collaborators shipped samples in one of three forms: frozen whole blood, isolated PBMCs, or DNA extracted from either of those sample types. The sequence was obtained from a man in his fifties or sixties with acute or convalescent COVID-19. Recombination connected TRBV7-2 to TRBJ2-3, with the D gene uncertain. Specimen: peripheral blood. The CDR3 reads CASSLWSGTDTQYF. DNA sequence: TGTGCCAGCAGCTTATGGTCCGGGACAGATACGCAGTATTTT.